Listed below are T cell receptor beta chains from one sample, sequenced in a study of CD8 T cells in cerebrospinal fluid in Alzheimer's disease. TCRdb reanalyzed the 10x single-cell sequencing reads and collapses them to one entry per CDR3 protein, without DNA. The sample holds around 1,700 distinct CDR3 sequences. The sample was cerebrospinal fluid. These receptor sequences come from a human donor with mild cognitive impairment. The CDR3 runs from the conserved cysteine through the conserved F or W. The order of the fields is V gene, J gene, clone size, CDR3 protein. Clone size is shown for a subset of rows, as once, few, many or a class of expanded clone.

TRBV28	TRBJ2-7	large	CASKSGGSGEQYF
TRBV20-1	TRBJ1-1	medium-sized	CSATYPQGAGTEAFF
TRBV2	TRBJ1-5	NA	CASKEAYNQPQHF
TRBV19	TRBJ2-7	NA	CASSMTGTAYEQYF
TRBV15	TRBJ2-5	NA	CATSRAKTGGVLETQYF
TRBV5-1	TRBJ2-1	medium-sized	CASSLLGTDYNEQFF
TRBV11-3	TRBJ2-5	medium-sized	CASSLAGGETQYF
TRBV28	TRBJ2-2	medium-sized	CASSPSKAGQGDTGELFF
TRBV19	TRBJ2-1	medium-sized	CASSTGASGIGNEQFF
TRBV20-1	TRBJ2-7	medium-sized	CSARGTSINEQYF
TRBV3-1	TRBJ1-1	medium-sized	CASSEGESAPEAFF
TRBV9	TRBJ2-1	medium-sized	CASSEEGGVGEQFF
TRBV7-9	TRBJ2-7	medium-sized	CASVPGTGTHEQYF
TRBV6-5	TRBJ2-3	medium-sized	CASRRDRADTQYF
TRBV5-1	TRBJ2-1	large	CASSLAKMNNEQFF
TRBV7-2	TRBJ2-7	large	CASSSPGRRFGEQYF
TRBV7-8	TRBJ2-7	medium-sized	CASSLRLLGDEQYF
TRBV12-3/TRBV12-4	TRBJ1-6	large	CASSLVGGDSPLHF
TRBV7-2	TRBJ1-1	NA	CASSSRTGRGNTEAFF
TRBV10-1	TRBJ2-3	medium-sized	CASSESPSGRAPDTQYF
TRBV19	TRBJ2-7	NA	CASSMRGAASYEQYF
TRBV7-9	TRBJ1-6	medium-sized	CASSFSPNRGFSPLHF
TRBV7-3	TRBJ1-6	large	CASSLAGDSPLHF
TRBV20-1	TRBJ2-6	large	CSASRGKGSGANVLTF
TRBV28	TRBJ1-5	medium-sized	CASSLGFNQPQHF
TRBV5-6	TRBJ2-5	large	CASSLATGRETQYF
TRBV6-6	TRBJ1-5	medium-sized	CASSSQQGIGNQPQHF
TRBV5-1	TRBJ2-2	NA	CASSLLTGPDTGELFF
TRBV27	TRBJ2-1	large	CASSPGYGLEQFF
TRBV10-3	TRBJ2-1	medium-sized	CATRLAGGDNEQFF
TRBV6-5	TRBJ2-2	medium-sized	CASSYSPLGELFF
TRBV7-3	TRBJ2-2	medium-sized	CASSLTPTGELFF
TRBV20-1	TRBJ2-7	medium-sized	CSASTQGGLYF
TRBV12-3/TRBV12-4	TRBJ1-2	medium-sized	CASSNSAQGGGYTF
TRBV19	TRBJ2-2	medium-sized	CASNPGTGGSGELFF
TRBV28	TRBJ2-7	medium-sized	CASSGGGPYEQYF
TRBV28	TRBJ2-3	medium-sized	CASSLPEGQGRDTQYF
TRBV5-1	TRBJ2-5	medium-sized	CASSLAGGEETQYF
TRBV28	TRBJ1-6	medium-sized	CASTPPGRGNSPLHF
TRBV2	TRBJ2-3	medium-sized	CASKGPGSMIDTQYF
TRBV29-1	TRBJ1-5	medium-sized	CSVLTGGGQPQHF
TRBV12-3/TRBV12-4	TRBJ2-7	medium-sized	CASSLGSGQGTEQYF
TRBV15	TRBJ2-7	NA	CATRGGAYEQYF
TRBV2	TRBJ2-1	medium-sized	CASSELRQNNEQFF
TRBV9	TRBJ2-2	medium-sized	CASSEGRRIRGELFF
TRBV4-2	TRBJ1-1	medium-sized	CASSQLGQGNTEAFF
TRBV10-1	TRBJ2-3	medium-sized	CATGPGLAEADTQYF
TRBV28	TRBJ2-3	large	CASSSATRSTDTQYF
TRBV10-3	TRBJ1-2	medium-sized	CAISRGGMGYGYTF
TRBV30	TRBJ1-5	medium-sized	CAWSDLYSNQPQHF
TRBV25-1	TRBJ1-2	medium-sized	CASSWGGGDGYTF
TRBV7-2	TRBJ2-3	medium-sized	CASSLGIDSGTDTQYF
TRBV6-6	TRBJ2-5	NA	CASSLQETQYF
TRBV3-1	TRBJ2-3	medium-sized	CASSLANPGLARSSTDTQYF
TRBV27	TRBJ2-3	NA	CASSFRRSGTDTQYF
TRBV27	TRBJ1-6	NA	CASSLYWDGTLDRSPLHF
TRBV24-1	TRBJ2-3	medium-sized	CATSDLSSGRAIADTQYF